This entry is about one TCR beta chain. Its antigen is unidentified. This sample was taken from a study of T cells in Graves' hyperthyroidism and ophthalmopathy. Uncontrolled infection, other autoimmune disease, pregnancy or lactation excluded patients. Fresh peripheral blood, 8 to 10 ml of it, supplied the PBMCs. Amplified TCR beta CDR3 regions came from RNA transcripts. HTBI primers drove first-round RT-PCR of the TCR CDR3. Each CDR3 protein gets one entry after TCRdb re-called the multiplex PCR reads with MiXCR. The sample has approximately 300,000 distinct CDR3 sequences, 15% to 20% seen once. The germline V gene encodes CDR1 LGHNA and CDR2 YNFKEQ. V gave up 0 bases and J gave up 5 bases, with 11 bases separating them. CDR3 length: 15 amino acids. Study-wide results and limits: The authors' 13 V-J model separated ophthalmopathy from stable hyperthyroidism. Ophthalmopathy got predicted by the model a median roughly six months before its onset.

The chain recombines TRBV4-2 with TRBJ1-5, with D unresolved. The sequenced sample consisted of blood. The receptor comes from a woman aged 55-70 years with Graves' ophthalmopathy. The CDR3 sequence is CASSQDYRTHQPQHF. CDR3 sequence (DNA): TGTGCCAGCAGCCAAGATTACAGAACCCATCAGCCCCAGCATTTT.